A selection of T cell receptor beta chains follows, all from one sample in a study of T cells after yellow fever vaccination. TCRdb analysed the 5' RACE reads with MiXCR anew, one entry per CDR3 protein. The sample has 400,000 or so distinct CDR3 sequences; around 19% are singletons. Sequencing was performed on PBMCs, taken before the yellow fever booster vaccination. The receptors stem from a man between 18 and 35 years old who received the YFV17D yellow fever vaccine. The CDR3 runs from the conserved cysteine through the conserved F or W. D genes are given only for firm matches.

TRBJ2-7	TRBD1	TRBV4-1	CASSQGTGVYEQYF
TRBJ2-5	TRBD1	TRBV9	CASSVEGAETQYF
TRBJ1-2	TRBD1	TRBV10-3	CANAQPGTGIYGYTF
TRBJ2-1	NA	TRBV24-1	CATSDGGVRYNEQFF
TRBJ1-5	NA	TRBV5-1	CASSLAGQPNQPQHF
TRBJ1-5	NA	TRBV6-5	CASSQGTSNQPQHF
TRBJ1-6	NA	TRBV13	CASSDGGNSPLHF
TRBJ2-7	TRBD1	TRBV25-1	CASRDPGQGHYEQYF
TRBJ1-6	NA	TRBV15	CATSSENSPLHF
TRBJ1-1	NA	TRBV5-1	CASSLEVQAWGTEAFF
TRBJ2-3	NA	TRBV9	CASSVAGGADTQYF
TRBJ2-2	TRBD2	TRBV5-1	CASSTLAGRNTGELFF
TRBJ2-2	NA	TRBV5-1	CASSLQGRDTGELFF
TRBJ2-7	NA	TRBV6-1	CASSEGEGWDEQYF
TRBJ1-5	NA	TRBV7-2	CASSTTEGQPQHF
TRBJ1-2	NA	TRBV27	CASSSDQRANYGYTF